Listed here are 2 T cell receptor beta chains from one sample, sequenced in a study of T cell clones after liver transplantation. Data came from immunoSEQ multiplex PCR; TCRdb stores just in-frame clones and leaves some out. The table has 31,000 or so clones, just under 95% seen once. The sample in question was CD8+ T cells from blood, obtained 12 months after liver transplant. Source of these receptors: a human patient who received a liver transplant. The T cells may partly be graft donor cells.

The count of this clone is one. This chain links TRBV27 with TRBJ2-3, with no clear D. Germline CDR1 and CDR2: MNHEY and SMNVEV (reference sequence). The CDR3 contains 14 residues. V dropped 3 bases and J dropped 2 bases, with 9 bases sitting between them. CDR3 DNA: TGTGCCAGCAGTTTCCGGCTACACACAGATACGCAGTATTTT. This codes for CASSFRLHTDTQYF.

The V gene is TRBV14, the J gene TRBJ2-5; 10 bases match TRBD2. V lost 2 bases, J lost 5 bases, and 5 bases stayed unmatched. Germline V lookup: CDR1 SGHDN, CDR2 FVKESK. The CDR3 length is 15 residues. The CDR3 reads CASSQHPSGSETQYF. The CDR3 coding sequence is TGTGCCAGCAGCCAACATCCTAGCGGGAGCGAGACCCAGTACTTC.